This T cell receptor beta chain was found in a study of graft-versus-host responses after intestinal transplantation (dated by TCRdb to about 2021). Regarding the research as a whole: Multivisceral, liver-intestinal, or isolated intestinal transplants were received by the recipients. Samples from a few later patients were sequenced in-house on an Illumina MiSeq with MiXCR processing rather than by the commercial service. The cohort enrolled about two dozen intestinal transplant recipients including one retransplant, and a few patients lacking pretransplant specimens were excluded. Every recipient was given anti-thymocyte globulin induction, then maintenance tacrolimus and steroids for 3 to 4 years. Donor T cell macrochimerism was defined as a peak of at least 4% donor T cells among recipient peripheral blood mononuclear cells. Bulk TCR-beta CDR3 sequencing was used to track graft-versus-host and host-versus-graft alloreactive T cell clones in the graft, circulation and bone marrow after intestinal transplantation. Alloreactive clones were identified by sequencing pre-transplant mixed lymphocyte reaction products and comparing them with unstimulated pre-transplant donor and recipient T cells. Broad study findings and their caveats: The conclusions were limited by the relatively low number and heterogeneity of the intestinal transplant patients. Peak levels of circulating GvH clones were associated with declines in HvG clones early after transplant. In patients with donor T cell macrochimerism, the allografts had high GvH to HvG T cell clonal ratios. GvH clones were detected in recipient bone marrow, and some of these GvH clones were observed earlier in ileal mucosa or blood, consistent with an intestinal mucosal origin.

Blood samples were collected up to 4 times in the first month after transplant and then at least monthly when available. Details on this clone: Its antigen is unknown. The record has no base qualities; no much larger clone is one base away.

Receptors were amplified or captured by the immunoSEQ multiplex PCR assay. For most patients, genomic DNA was subjected to high-throughput TCR-beta CDR3 sequencing by Adaptive Biotechnologies. The paper's data handling went like this. Adaptive's ImmunoSEQ software was the source of the TCR sequencing data for about 20 patients, while a few other patients were processed with MiXCR and VDJtools. CDR3 nucleotide sequences shared by donor and recipient were removed because the origin of these sequences could not be assigned. At least 2-fold expansion over unstimulated cells and a minimum CFSE-low frequency of 0.002% (template counts) or 0.001% (read counts) were required for clones to be classified as alloreactive. Clones were considered mappable if detected in sequenced pre-transplant spleen, lymph node, or MLR CFSE-low populations of the donor or recipient. Cumulative frequency of alloreactive clones was calculated as a percentage of all sequences weighted by copy number. What TCRdb holds here is the immuneACCESS table cut down to in-frame rearrangements. Part of the clones is not present; checked against another copy, under half of the missing clones reflect an unresolved V gene, and the others are unexplained. V and J calls and clone size are those listed in that table; D and trimming were worked out from the DNA. This sample has 40,000 or so clones in its table, and just over 90% of those were observed once. The top ten clones comprise about 3.6% of the sample.

The CDR3 holds 12 amino acids from the cysteine to the phenylalanine. Of all the DNA, just the CDR3 is kept, 36 bases in frame from base 1. CDR1 is given as SQVTM and CDR2 as ANQGSEA, both from the germline V gene. Trimming accounts for 8 bases at V and 6 bases at J, while the number of junction bases matched to no gene is 6. The sequence joins TRBV29-1 to TRBJ1-4; 7 bases in the middle match TRBD1. Sequences were derived from PBMCs, sampled 700 to 750 days after intestinal transplantation. The sequence was collected from a human patient who received an intestinal transplant, so some T cells may come from the graft donor. The DNA sequence is as follows: TGCAGCATCAGACAGGGTGATGAAAAACTGTTTTTT. Protein translation: CSIRQGDEKLFF.